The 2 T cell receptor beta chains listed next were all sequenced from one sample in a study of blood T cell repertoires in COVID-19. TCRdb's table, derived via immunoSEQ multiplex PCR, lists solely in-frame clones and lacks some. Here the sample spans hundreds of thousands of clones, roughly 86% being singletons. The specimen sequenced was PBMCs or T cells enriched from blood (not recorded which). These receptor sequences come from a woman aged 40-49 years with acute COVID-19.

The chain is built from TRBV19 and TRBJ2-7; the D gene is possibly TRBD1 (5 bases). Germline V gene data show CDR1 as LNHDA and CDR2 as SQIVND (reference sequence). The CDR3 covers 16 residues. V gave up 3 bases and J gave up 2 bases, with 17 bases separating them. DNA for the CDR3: TGTGCCAGTAGTATTCCGGCAAGGGGCCATCCCTACGAGCAGTACTTC. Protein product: CASSIPARGHPYEQYF.

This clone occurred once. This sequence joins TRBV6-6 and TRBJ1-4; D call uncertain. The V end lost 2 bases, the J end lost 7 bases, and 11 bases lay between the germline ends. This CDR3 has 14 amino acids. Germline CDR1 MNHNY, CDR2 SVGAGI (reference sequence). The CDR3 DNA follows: TGTGCCAGCAGTTACGTGTCGGGTATTGAAAAACTGTTTTTT. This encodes CASSYVSGIEKLFF.